Each of the 12 T cell receptor beta chains below was sequenced from the same sample in a study of technical replicates of blood from a handful of donors. Sequenced by immunoSEQ multiplex PCR; TCRdb stores in-frame clones only, minus some. The top ten hold about 0.2% of the sample, which has 74,000 or so clones, 90% to 98% seen once. The sequencing input was T cells isolated from PBMCs. The receptor source for this set is a human donor in good health.

V and J are TRBV5-1 and TRBJ1-1, with D hard to call. Trimming left V 0 bases short and J 4 bases short, with 13 bases between. Germline V gene lookup returns CDR1 SGHRS and CDR2 YFSETQ. CDR3 size: 15 residues. The CDR3 DNA follows: TGCGCCAGCAGCTTGGAGGCAGCCGCGGGCACTGAAGCTTTCTTT. Translating it yields CASSLEAAAGTEAFF.

The CDR3 region is CASSDRTGGEVYEQYF. As DNA, the CDR3 is TGCGCCAGCAGCGACCGGACAGGGGGCGAGGTATACGAGCAGTACTTC. V gene TRBV5-1 combines with J gene TRBJ2-7; 11 bases agree with TRBD1. Germline CDR1 SGHRS, CDR2 YFSETQ. Germline trimming cut 4 bases from V and 4 bases from J; bases unmatched to any gene: 10. CDR3 length: 16 residues.

This chain uses TRBV5-4 with TRBJ2-3, with 11 positions matching TRBD2. Trimming cost V 4 bases and J 5 bases; bases outside gene matches: 3. Germline CDR1 SGHNT, CDR2 YYREEE (reference sequence). This CDR3 has 14 residues. The CDR3 DNA follows: TGTGCCAGCAGCACGACTAGCGGGGAAGATACGCAGTATTTT. It is translated as CASSTTSGEDTQYF. Based on the CDR3 plus reference TRBV5-4 and TRBJ2-3, the full variable domain is ETGVTQSPTHLIKTRGQQVTLRCSSQSGHNTVSWYQQALGQGPQFIFQYYREEENGRGNFPPRFSGLQFPNYSSELNVNALELDDSALYLCASSTTSGEDTQYFGPGTRLTVL.

The chain employs TRBV4-2 and TRBJ1-2; perhaps TRBD1 as D (5 bases). CDR3 size: 12 residues. V shed 7 bases and J shed 4 bases, with 10 bases lying between them. Germline assignment: CDR1 LGHNA and CDR2 YNFKEQ. DNA of the CDR3: TGTGCCAGCATCAGGGCCCTCTATGGCTACACCTTC. It translates to CASIRALYGYTF.

The V and J genes are TRBV10-1 and TRBJ2-1; D might be TRBD1 (6 bases). This CDR3 has 11 amino acids. Germline CDR1 and CDR2: WNHNN and SYGVQD (reference sequence). V lost 8 bases and J 9 bases, leaving 11 bases between the germline ends. CDR3 sequence reads: CASGTGIEQFF. CDR3 DNA sequence: TGCGCCAGCGGAACAGGGATTGAGCAGTTCTTC.

This chain connects TRBV10-2 to TRBJ1-3; weak D call: TRBD1 (5 bases). The germline CDR1 and CDR2 sequences are WSHSY and SAAADI. The ends were cut back, 2 bases at V and 4 bases at J, with 9 bases in the middle. The CDR3 has 14 residues. CDR3 bases: TGCGCCAGCAGTGAGGGGGCGTGGGGAAACACCATATATTTT. This encodes CASSEGAWGNTIYF.

The rearrangement uses TRBV19 and TRBJ2-3; possibly TRBD1 for D (6 bases). V was cut by 10 bases and J by 7 bases, with 18 bases left in between. In germline, CDR1 is LNHDA, CDR2 SQIVND (reference sequence). This CDR3 has 13 amino acids. The DNA of the CDR3 is TGTGCCACGAAACCTTTTCAGGGGAATACGCAGTATTTT. Translated, it gives CATKPFQGNTQYF.

The chain joins TRBV6-1 to TRBJ2-5; D not resolved. The CDR3 spans 18 residues. V shed 2 bases and J shed 4 bases, with 23 bases lying between them. Germline CDR1 MNHNS, CDR2 SASEGT. In DNA form, the CDR3 reads TGTGCCAGCAGTGAATTTCACCAAACGGGTCCCCTGGGAGAGACCCAGTACTTC. Its protein product is CASSEFHQTGPLGETQYF.

CDR3 in DNA: TGTGCCATCAGTGCCGTCGCCTACGAGCAGTACTTC. This codes for CAISAVAYEQYF. The rearrangement uses TRBV10-3 and TRBJ2-7; D gene unclear. Deletions cut 4 bases from V and 2 bases from J, with 6 bases between. The CDR3 has 12 residues. Germline-derived CDR1 and CDR2 are ENHRY and SYGVKD.

Notes on this clone: The junction shows a germline mismatch at one end, possibly a read error. This chain connects TRBV7-7 to TRBJ2-1; TRBD1 aligns across 9 bases. The germline gives CDR1 SSHAT, CDR2 FNYEAQ (reference sequence). This CDR3 has 13 residues. The CDR3 is CASSQDRGNEQFF. CDR3 sequence (DNA): TGTGCTAGCAGCCAGGACAGGGGCAATGAGCAGTTCTTC. The full variable domain, its missing parts supplied by reference TRBV7-7 and TRBJ2-1, is GAGVSQSPRYKVTKRGQDVTLRCDPISSHATLYWYQQALGQGPEFLTYFNYEAQPDKSGLPSDRFSAERPEGSISTLTIQRTEQRDSAMYRCASSQDRGNEQFFGPGTRLTVL.

This clone showed up just once. The J gene is TRBJ1-2, the V gene TRBV19; D gene ambiguous. The CDR3 is 14 amino acids. V lost 10 bases and J 1 base, leaving 16 bases between the germline ends. Germline V gene sequence: CDR1 LNHDA, CDR2 SQIVND (reference sequence). Written as DNA, the CDR3 is TGTGCCACCCGAAGGCAGGCTGTTAACTATGGCTACACCTTC. It yields the protein CATRRQAVNYGYTF.

A single count supports this clone. The chain recombines TRBV7-2 with TRBJ2-7; D may be TRBD2 (6 bases). The CDR3 spans 14 residues. V was cut by 7 bases and J by 0 bases, with 13 bases left in between. The germline V gene has CDR1 SGHTA and CDR2 FQGNSA. This chain's CDR3 is CASTLGGFSYEQYF. The CDR3, as DNA: TGTGCCAGCACCCTGGGGGGATTCTCCTACGAGCAGTACTTC. Supplemented by reference TRBV7-2 and TRBJ2-7, the full variable domain reads GAGVSQSPSNKVTEKGKDVELRCDPISGHTALYWYRQSLGQGLEFLIYFQGNSAPDKSGLPSDRFSAERTGGSVSTLTIQRTQQEDSAVYLCASTLGGFSYEQYFGPGTRLTVT.